This entry describes one T cell receptor beta chain. Its specificity is unknown. Per the germline V gene, CDR1 is DFQATT and CDR2 is SNEGSKA (reference sequence). J gave up 1 base and V 0 bases, and 7 bases lay outside the gene matches. The length of the CDR3 is 16 residues. This record comes from a study of response to subunit inactivated influenza vaccine. Whole-study results and caveats: The authors suggested that every seasonal influenza vaccination recruits few new T cells.

One entry per CDR3 protein results from TCRdb running MiXCR on the RT-PCR reads. Of more than 550,000 distinct CDR3 sequences in the sample, about 10% were seen once. This clonotype originated in a man between 50 and 59 years old who received an inactivated influenza vaccine. The chain uses TRBV20-1 and TRBJ2-7; 9 nucleotides match TRBD2. The sample consisted of PBMCs from blood, taken on the day of vaccination. CDR3 sequence: CSARDASGTFSYEQYF. CDR3 bases: TGCAGTGCTAGAGATGCTAGCGGGACTTTTTCCTACGAGCAGTACTTC.